The clone carrying this T cell receptor (beta chain) was observed many times. This CDR3 region has 15 residues. Germline CDR1 and CDR2: SGHRS and YFSETQ. Trimming took off 4 bases at V and 5 bases at J, with 18 bases between the two ends. Each sorted-subset library came from fewer than 1.3 million CD4+ or CD8+ T cells. A single run covered 15-18 subjects with over 190 million TCR-beta sequences. TCRdb recomputed calls from the 5' RACE reads with MiXCR, one row per CDR3 protein. In the table there are about 48,000 distinct CDR3 sequences, about 5% of which are singletons. The source of the sample is a study of neurological immune-mediated disorders.

The sequence came from a woman under 30 with multiple sclerosis. Sequencing was carried out using CD4+ T cells from blood. The J gene is TRBJ1-2, the V gene TRBV5-1; TRBD1 might be the D (6 bases). This CDR3 is CASSIRPGQEYGYTF. The CDR3, as DNA: TGCGCCAGCAGCATAAGACCGGGACAAGAATATGGCTACACCTTC.